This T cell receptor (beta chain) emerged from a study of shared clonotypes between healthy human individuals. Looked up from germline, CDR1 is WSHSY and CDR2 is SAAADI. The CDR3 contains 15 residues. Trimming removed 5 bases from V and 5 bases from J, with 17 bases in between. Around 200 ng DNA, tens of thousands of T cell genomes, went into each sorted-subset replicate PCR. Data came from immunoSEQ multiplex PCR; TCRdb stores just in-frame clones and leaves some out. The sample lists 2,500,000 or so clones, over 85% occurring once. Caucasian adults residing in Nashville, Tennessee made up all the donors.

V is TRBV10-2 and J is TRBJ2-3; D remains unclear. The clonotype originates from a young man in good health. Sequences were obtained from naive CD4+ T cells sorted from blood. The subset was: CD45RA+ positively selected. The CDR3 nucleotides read TGCGCCAGCAGTAAAGACCCCTCCGGTTTAGATACGCAGTATTTT. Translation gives CASSKDPSGLDTQYF.